These T cell receptor beta chains were read from a single sample in a study of blood T cell repertoires in COVID-19. Some clones are missing from TCRdb's copy, which holds only in-frame ones; the method was immunoSEQ multiplex PCR. The sample has about 190,000 clones, around 84% seen once; the top ten hold 14%. The sequencing input was peripheral blood. The receptors were sampled from a man younger than 45 with active or convalescent COVID-19. The CDR3 runs from the conserved cysteine through the conserved F or W. The D gene is left open where the match is weak. A clone size is listed for some rows: how often the clone was seen (once, few, many), or a class if it is expanded.

D gene | J gene | CDR3 length | V gene | clone size | CDR3 DNA | CDR3 protein
TRBD2 | TRBJ2-3 | 20 | TRBV3-1/TRBV3-2 | NA | TGTGCCAGCAGCCAAGATGCCCCGGGACTAGCGGGGGCCGTAATAGATGCGCAGTATTTT | CASSQDAPGLAGAVIDAQYF
NA | TRBJ2-7 | 13 | TRBV11-2 | many | TGTGCCAGCAGCTTGAGGCAGCCCTACGAGCAGTACTTC | CASSLRQPYEQYF
TRBD1 | TRBJ1-3 | 13 | TRBV28 | few | TGTGCCAGCAGAACAGGGGGTGGAAACACCATATATTTT | CASRTGGGNTIYF
NA | TRBJ2-1 | 12 | TRBV7-2 | NA | TGTGCCAGCAGCCCTATACACAATGAGCAGTTCTTC | CASSPIHNEQFF
TRBD2 | TRBJ2-5 | 13 | TRBV29-1 | NA | TGCAGCGTTGAAGAGCCCCGGACTAGCGACCAGTACTTC | CSVEEPRTSDQYF
NA | TRBJ1-6 | 15 | TRBV3-1/TRBV3-2 | NA | TGTGCCAGCAGCCAAGCCGGGCGGGATAATTCACCCCTCCACTTT | CASSQAGRDNSPLHF
NA | TRBJ1-2 | 15 | TRBV5-5 | NA | TGTGCCAGCAGCTTAGGGCTGACAGAACCTTTGGGCTACACCTTC | CASSLGLTEPLGYTF
TRBD1 | TRBJ2-3 | 15 | TRBV5-6 | NA | TGTGCCAGCAGCCGGGGACAGGGAGGGACAGATACGCAGTATTTT | CASSRGQGGTDTQYF
TRBD2 | TRBJ2-2 | 15 | TRBV9 | NA | TGTGCCAGCAGCTCGGGGGGGTGGAACACCGGGGAGCTGTTTTTT | CASSSGGWNTGELFF
TRBD1 | TRBJ2-3 | 16 | TRBV5-5 | NA | TGTGCCAGCAGCTACCGACAGGGAGTCAGCACAGATACGCAGTATTTT | CASSYRQGVSTDTQYF
TRBD1 | TRBJ1-5 | 15 | TRBV19 | NA | TGTGCCAGTAGTTCGAGGGACAGGGGAAATCAGCCCCAGCATTTT | CASSSRDRGNQPQHF
NA | TRBJ1-2 | 15 | TRBV6-5 | NA | TGTGCCAGCAGTTACGCGTCACAGGATGATAATGGCTACACCTTC | CASSYASQDDNGYTF
NA | TRBJ2-7 | 11 | TRBV2 | NA | TGTGCCAGCAGTGAACTCTACGAGCAGTACTTC | CASSELYEQYF
TRBD1 | TRBJ1-2 | 15 | TRBV30 | NA | TGTGCCTGGAGTGTCCATACCGGGACAGGGGCGGGCTACACCTTC | CAWSVHTGTGAGYTF
NA | TRBJ2-5 | 15 | TRBV6-5 | NA | TGTGCCAGCAGGACCTTAACAGAATTTCAAGAGACCCAGTACTTC | CASRTLTEFQETQYF
TRBD1 | TRBJ2-7 | 16 | TRBV7-2 | NA | TGTGCCAGCAGTGTGGAGGGGGACAGGGTAGGGTACGAGCAGTACTTC | CASSVEGDRVGYEQYF
NA | TRBJ2-3 | 18 | TRBV4-2 | NA | TGTGCCAGCAGCCAAGACGGCGGGGCCCGGACTAGCACAGATACGCAGTATTTT | CASSQDGGARTSTDTQYF
NA | TRBJ1-1 | 12 | TRBV6-5 | NA | TGTGCCAGCGCGGACAGACGAAACGAAGCTTTCTTT | CASADRRNEAFF
TRBD2 | TRBJ2-3 | 19 | TRBV4-2 | NA | TGTGCCAGCAGCCCCCCGCGGGGGTTCACCTGGGGGGACACAGATACGCAGTATTTT | CASSPPRGFTWGDTDTQYF
TRBD1 | TRBJ1-1 | 14 | TRBV30 | once | TGTGCCTGGAGGGGACAGGGGGAGAACACTGAAGCTTTCTTT | CAWRGQGENTEAFF
NA | TRBJ1-3 | 15 | TRBV11-2 | NA | TGTGCCAGCAGTCCTGGCGGGGAGTATGGAAACACCATATATTTT | CASSPGGEYGNTIYF
TRBD1 | TRBJ2-5 | 16 | TRBV7-2 | NA | TGTGCCAGCAGCTTATCTCGGGACAGGTACCAAGAGACCCAGTACTTC | CASSLSRDRYQETQYF
NA | TRBJ1-2 | 12 | TRBV7-2 | NA | TGTGCCAGCAGCAGCTCAGGGGTTGGCTACACCTTC | CASSSSGVGYTF
NA | TRBJ1-1 | 12 | TRBV28 | NA | TGTGCCACCCTAGACCCTGGCGCTGAAGCTTTCTTT | CATLDPGAEAFF
NA | TRBJ2-7 | 17 | TRBV25-1 | NA | TGTGCCAGCAGTGACCGAGGCGGGGCGGGGAATTTCTACGAGCAGTACTTC | CASSDRGGAGNFYEQYF
NA | TRBJ1-4 | 14 | TRBV7-9 | NA | TGTGCCAGCAGCTCTACAGGGCGTCATGAAAAACTGTTTTTT | CASSSTGRHEKLFF
TRBD1 | TRBJ2-4 | 16 | TRBV27 | NA | TGTGCCAGCAGTTTGAACCAGGGGGTTGGCAAAAACATTCAGTACTTC | CASSLNQGVGKNIQYF
NA | TRBJ2-6 | 15 | TRBV18 | once | TGTGCCAGCTCACCGGGGGGAACTGGGGCCAACGTCCTGACTTTC | CASSPGGTGANVLTF
NA | TRBJ1-5 | 16 | TRBV23-1 | NA | TGCGCCAGCGACCCGCGTCGGCGGAATAGCAATCAGCCCCAGCATTTT | CASDPRRRNSNQPQHF
TRBD1 | TRBJ2-5 | 13 | TRBV6-5 | NA | TGTGCCAGCAGTCCCGACAGGGAAGAGACCCAGTACTTC | CASSPDREETQYF
NA | TRBJ2-7 | 15 | TRBV4-3 | NA | TGCGCCAGCAGCCAAGATCTGGCAGGGGCCTACGAGCAGTACTTC | CASSQDLAGAYEQYF
TRBD1 | TRBJ2-5 | 17 | TRBV19 | NA | TGTGCCAGTAGTTTCCCACCCGGGACAGGGGGAGGAAAGACCCAGTACTTC | CASSFPPGTGGGKTQYF
TRBD2 | TRBJ2-2 | 13 | TRBV6-5 | once | TGTGCCGTCCGGCGGGAGGGAACCGGGGAGCTGTTTTTT | CAVRREGTGELFF
NA | TRBJ1-1 | 18 | TRBV28 | NA | TGTGCCAGCATCACCTCGTATGGGCAGGGCGGAAGAGACACTGAAGCTTTCTTT | CASITSYGQGGRDTEAFF
NA | TRBJ1-3 | 15 | TRBV21-1 | NA | TGTGCCAGCAGCCCCCGCGGTAACTCTGGAAACACCATATATTTT | CASSPRGNSGNTIYF
TRBD1 | TRBJ2-7 | 15 | TRBV7-9 | NA | TGTGCCAGCAGCCTTATGGGACAGGGGGCCTACGAGCAGTACTTC | CASSLMGQGAYEQYF
NA | TRBJ1-2 | 15 | TRBV19 | NA | TGTGCCAGTAGTAGTACAGCAGGTTCTCCTTGGGGCTACACCTTC | CASSSTAGSPWGYTF
NA | TRBJ1-1 | 14 | TRBV3-1/TRBV3-2 | NA | TGTGCCAGCAGCCAAGTAGGAGGGAACACTGAAGCTTTCTTT | CASSQVGGNTEAFF
TRBD2 | TRBJ2-1 | 16 | TRBV5-1 | NA | TGCGCCAGCAGCTTGTCAGCTAGCGGGAGGGCGAGTGAGCAGTTCTTC | CASSLSASGRASEQFF
TRBD2 | TRBJ2-2 | 15 | TRBV7-2 | NA | TGTGCCAGCAGCTCTAGCGGGAATAGTGCCGGGGAGCTGTTTTTT | CASSSSGNSAGELFF